These 7 T cell receptor beta chains originate from one sample sequenced in a study of blood T cell repertoires in COVID-19. The assay was immunoSEQ multiplex PCR, and TCRdb's table has in-frame clones only and misses some. The profile shows 130,000 to 150,000 clones, roughly 80% of them singletons. The sample comprised peripheral blood. Receptor source: a man in his sixties or seventies who had recovered from COVID-19.

The chain employs TRBV5-1 and TRBJ2-7, with TRBD1 matching 10 bases. V lost 4 bases and J lost 2; bases outside the gene matches: 3. Per germline, CDR1 SGHRS and CDR2 YFSETQ. This CDR3 has 14 residues. This chain's CDR3 is CASSRDRGAYEQYF. As DNA, the CDR3 is TGCGCCAGCAGCCGGGACAGGGGCGCCTACGAGCAGTACTTC.

The genes are TRBV3-1 (or the pseudogene TRBV3-2) and TRBJ2-7, with TRBD1 as a possible D gene (6 bases). The length of the CDR3 is 13 residues. The germline gives CDR1 LGHDT, CDR2 YNNKEL (reference sequence). Trimming took 5 bases from V and 6 from J, leaving 14 bases between them. Written as DNA, the CDR3 is TGTGCCAGCAGCGACCAGGGGCTCTCCGAGCAGTACTTC. Protein product: CASSDQGLSEQYF.

The chain uses TRBV12-3 or TRBV12-4 and TRBJ2-1; 9 bases agree with TRBD2. V was pared by 7 bases and J by 8 bases, with 6 bases of the junction left unmatched. There are 13 residues in the CDR3. The CDR3 region has the DNA TGTGCCAGCAAGGGCGGGAGGGGCGATGAGCAGTTCTTC. Translation gives CASKGGRGDEQFF.

The chain carries TRBV11-2 and TRBJ2-3, with a possible D match to TRBD2 (6 bases). This CDR3 has 18 amino acids. V was clipped by 2 bases and J by 0 bases, with 18 bases between them. Germline CDR1 is SGHAT and CDR2 is FQNNGV. Written as DNA, the CDR3 is TGTGCCAGCAGCTTAAGACGGGGTGGCGGGGTTAGCACAGATACGCAGTATTTT. Its protein is CASSLRRGGGVSTDTQYF.

The chain employs TRBV5-4 and TRBJ2-7, with D perhaps matching TRBD2 (6 bases). V was pared by 4 bases and J by 7 bases, with 15 bases between. CDR1 and CDR2 from the germline V gene are SGHNT and YYREEE (reference sequence). CDR3 length: 13 residues. This chain's CDR3 is CASSRGTYAEQYF. The CDR3 DNA reads TGTGCCAGCAGCCGCGGGACCTACGCTGAGCAGTACTTC.

Only a few counts were recorded for this clone. The chain recombines TRBV5-1 with TRBJ2-7; maybe TRBD2 (5 bases). Deletions cut 6 bases from V and 3 bases from J, with 10 bases between. Germline CDR1 reads SGHRS; CDR2 reads YFSETQ. CDR3 length: 12 residues. The CDR3 loop reads CASTLDYYEQYF. The CDR3 region has the DNA TGCGCCAGCACCCTCGACTACTACGAGCAGTACTTC.

The V gene is TRBV7-2, the J gene TRBJ2-7; 8 bases fit TRBD1. Germline V lookup: CDR1 SGHTA, CDR2 FQGNSA. V lost 5 bases, J lost 6 bases, and 15 bases stayed unmatched. This CDR3 contains 16 residues. CDR3 region: CASSPNLGQGVGEQYF. CDR3 in DNA: TGTGCCAGCAGCCCTAACCTAGGACAGGGTGTAGGCGAGCAGTACTTC.